This TCR beta chain was found in a study of cytotoxic CD8 clonotypes in ibrutinib-treated CLL. At the level of the study: The average sample held roughly 250,000 productive templates and around 87,000 productive rearrangements. Study conclusions and caveats: Progressing patients had sampling times that differed from those of sustained-remission patients. Pretreatment clonality was elevated relative to age-matched healthy donors and paralleled circulating CD8+ T-cell counts.

With sequencing, the targeted depth ranged from 1 in 200,000 to 1 in 1 million T cells. Sequencing was performed with immunoSEQ multiplex PCR; in TCRdb, only in-frame clones are kept and a portion is missing. The sample lists roughly 200,000 clones; approximately 72% were seen once. Germline V gives CDR1 SGHVS, CDR2 FQNEAQ. The CDR3 has 15 residues. V was pared by 1 base and J by 4 bases, with 13 bases between. In the case of this clone: Its cognate antigen is unknown.

The TCR sequence derives from a human donor with chronic lymphocytic leukemia. The sample was PBMCs, taken after 24 months of ibrutinib treatment. The chain recombines TRBV7-8 with TRBJ1-2; D remains unclear. CDR3 sequence: CASSLGRELGYGYTF. The CDR3 DNA is TGTGCCAGCAGCTTAGGGCGAGAGCTGGGCTATGGCTACACCTTC.